Included here is one TCR beta chain sequence, with context. No antigen is known for it. Quantitative molecular-barcoded 5'-RACE generated the TCR beta libraries. Each CDR3 protein is one row after TCRdb ran MiXCR on the 5' RACE reads. Here the sample spans 300,000 to 400,000 distinct CDR3 sequences, 20% to 25% being singletons. This sample is drawn from a study of CD8 T cells in ankylosing spondylitis. Study outcomes and limitations: Reactive arthritis synovial fluid and blood were previously reported to contain some motif variants.

The clonotype originates from a male donor with ankylosing spondylitis or in good health (not recorded which). The specimen sequenced was blood, either unsorted or a sorted T cell fraction (not recorded which).

CDR3 residues: CASKPSSVLEVYEQFF. CDR3 bases: TGTGCCAGCAAACCCTCGTCGGTACTAGAAGTCTATGAGCAGTTCTTC. The chain employs TRBV27 and TRBJ2-1; possibly TRBD2 for D (5 bases). Germline V CDR1 and CDR2: MNHEY, SMNVEV (reference sequence). The CDR3 sequence is 16 residues long. V lost 7 bases, J lost 8 bases, and 24 bases lay in between.